The 13 T cell receptor beta chains reported below all come from one sample, sequenced in a study of cytomegalovirus exposure and HLA in healthy donors. The PCR contained 60 Vbeta and 13 Jbeta primers. Generated by immunoSEQ multiplex PCR, the TCRdb table keeps only in-frame clones and is missing some. The sample includes 150,000 to 200,000 clones, over 75% of them seen just once. The sequenced sample was PBMCs. The receptor source for this set is a man aged 50 to 59 in good health and CMV-seropositive.

The J gene is TRBJ1-3, the V gene TRBV15, with D tentatively TRBD1 (5 bases). The CDR3 length is 12 residues. Trimming cost V 4 bases and J 16 bases, with 17 bases left between them. Germline CDR1 and CDR2: LNHNV and YYDKDF (reference sequence). The CDR3 is CATSTSQQVVYF. In DNA form, the CDR3 reads TGTGCCACCAGCACTTCGCAACAGGTTGTGTATTTT.

The chain uses TRBV30 and TRBJ1-1; unclear D gene. Trimming left V 1 base short and J 7 bases short, with 7 bases between. The CDR3 has 11 residues. From germline, CDR1 is GTSNPN and CDR2 SVGIG (reference sequence). The CDR3: CAWSATGEAFF. CDR3 nucleotides: TGTGCCTGGAGTGCCACCGGTGAAGCTTTCTTT. Using reference TRBV30 and TRBJ1-1 for the parts outside the CDR3, the full variable domain is SQTIHQWPATLVQPVGSPLSLECTVEGTSNPNLYWYRQAAGRGLQLLFYSVGIGQISSEVPQNLSASRPQDRQFILSSKKLLLSDSGFYLCAWSATGEAFFGQGTRLTVV.

The V and J genes are TRBV25-1 and TRBJ1-2; a possible D gene is TRBD1 (6 bases). Germline V gene data show CDR1 as MGHDK and CDR2 as SYGVNS. This CDR3 spans 15 amino acids. V shed 6 bases and J shed 6 bases, with 20 bases lying between them. The CDR3 loop reads CASSEKTGTKDGYTF. Written as DNA, the CDR3 is TGTGCCAGCAGCGAGAAAACAGGGACTAAGGATGGCTACACCTTC.

The CDR3 spells CASSVESSYNSPLHF. As DNA, the CDR3 is TGTGCCAGCAGTGTTGAGAGCTCCTATAATTCACCCCTCCACTTT. The V gene is TRBV6-1, the J gene TRBJ1-6; D not certain. Germline V gene sequence: CDR1 MNHNS, CDR2 SASEGT. V lost 4 bases to trimming and J lost 0 bases, with 7 bases between them. CDR3 length: 15 amino acids.

The chain combines TRBV7-8 with TRBJ1-3; 8 bases are a match to TRBD1. The ends lost 5 bases at V and 2 bases at J; junction bases unmatched: 2. Germline CDR1 is SGHVS and CDR2 is FQNEAQ. This CDR3 has 14 amino acids. The CDR3 sequence is CASSTTGAGNTIYF. Here the CDR3 DNA reads TGTGCCAGCAGCACGACAGGGGCTGGAAACACCATATATTTT.

This chain connects TRBV5-6 to TRBJ1-2; no definite D call. The CDR3 runs 13 residues. V gave up 1 base and J gave up 0 bases, with 4 bases separating them. Germline values: CDR1 SGHDT, CDR2 YYEEEE. The CDR3 reads CASSLTANYGYTF. The CDR3 region has the DNA TGTGCCAGCAGCTTGACAGCTAACTATGGCTACACCTTC.

This sequence joins TRBV7-6 and TRBJ2-7; 14 bases line up with TRBD2. CDR3 length equals 19 residues. The germline V gene encodes CDR1 SGHVS and CDR2 FNYEAQ. V lost 4 bases, J lost 1 base, and 12 bases stayed unmatched. As DNA, the CDR3 is TGTGCCAGCAGCTCCCGAGCGGGACTAGCGGGAGCCGGATCCTACGAGCAGTACTTC. The encoded protein is CASSSRAGLAGAGSYEQYF.

The V and J genes are TRBV7-2 and TRBJ1-2, with TRBD1 identical over 7 bases. This CDR3 spans 14 amino acids. V dropped 1 base and J dropped 5; count of bases not matched to a gene: 4. Germline-derived CDR1 and CDR2 are SGHTA and FQGNSA. This CDR3 is CASSLEQGIYGYTF. The CDR3 region has the DNA TGTGCCAGCAGCTTAGAACAGGGGATTTATGGCTACACCTTC.

This sequence joins TRBV11-2 and TRBJ1-1; TRBD1 is a possible D gene (5 bases). The ends were cut back, 5 bases at V and 10 bases at J, with 23 bases in the middle. The CDR3 contains 15 residues. Germline CDR1 is SGHAT and CDR2 is FQNNGV. DNA of the CDR3: TGTGCCAGCAGCCCCCAGGGCCGAACCCAGACCGGAGCTTTCTTT. The encoded protein is CASSPQGRTQTGAFF.

The rearrangement links TRBV7-9 to TRBJ1-1; possible D gene TRBD1, 6 bases. CDR3 length: 14 amino acids. V shed 1 base and J shed 4 bases, with 10 bases lying between them. Germline CDR1 SEHNR, CDR2 FQNEAQ (reference sequence). CDR3 protein: CASSLGQGSTEAFF. CDR3 in DNA: TGTGCCAGCAGCTTAGGGCAGGGGAGCACTGAAGCTTTCTTT.

The CDR3 DNA follows: TGTGCCAGCAGCCAAAAGGGGTTGGGCACCGGGGAGCTGTTTTTT. The encoded protein is CASSQKGLGTGELFF. The chain combines TRBV7-9 with TRBJ2-2; D possibly corresponds to TRBD1 (5 bases). This CDR3 spans 15 amino acids. Germline V gene sequence: CDR1 SEHNR, CDR2 FQNEAQ (reference sequence). V lost 5 bases to trimming and J lost 4 bases, with 14 bases between them.

This chain uses TRBV19 with TRBJ1-6; D not resolved. V lost 5 bases, J lost 9 bases, and 17 bases lay in between. This CDR3 has 15 residues. CDR1 is LNHDA, CDR2 SQIVND, per germline (reference sequence). In DNA form, the CDR3 reads TGTGCCAGTAGTGACTATGTTGGGGTGGGTTCACCCCTCCACTTT. This gives the protein CASSDYVGVGSPLHF. Combining the CDR3 with reference TRBV19 and TRBJ1-6 gives the whole variable domain DGGITQSPKYLFRKEGQNVTLSCEQNLNHDAMYWYRQDPGQGLRLIYYSQIVNDFQKGDIAEGYSVSREKKESFPLTVTSAQKNPTAFYLCASSDYVGVGSPLHFGNGTRLTVT.

The chain joins TRBV9 to TRBJ2-3, with 12 nucleotides matching TRBD2. The CDR3 length is 18 residues. Germline values: CDR1 SGDLS, CDR2 YYNGEE. Trimming at V came to 4 bases and at J to 0 bases, leaving 9 bases not matched to a gene. CDR3 DNA sequence: TGTGCCAGCAGCCCCCCGCTAGCGGGGGGGATAAGCACAGATACGCAGTATTTT. This sequence encodes CASSPPLAGGISTDTQYF.